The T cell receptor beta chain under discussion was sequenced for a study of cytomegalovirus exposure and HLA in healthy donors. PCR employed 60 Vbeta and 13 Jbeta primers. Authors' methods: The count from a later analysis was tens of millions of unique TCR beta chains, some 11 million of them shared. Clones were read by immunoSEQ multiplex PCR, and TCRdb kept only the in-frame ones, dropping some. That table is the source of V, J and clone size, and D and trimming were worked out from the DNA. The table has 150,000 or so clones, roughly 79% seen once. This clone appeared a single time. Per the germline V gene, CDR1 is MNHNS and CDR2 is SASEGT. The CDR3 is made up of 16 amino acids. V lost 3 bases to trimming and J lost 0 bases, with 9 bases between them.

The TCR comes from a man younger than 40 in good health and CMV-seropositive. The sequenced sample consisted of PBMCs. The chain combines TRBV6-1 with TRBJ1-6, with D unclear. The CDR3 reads CASSEIWSSYNSPLHF. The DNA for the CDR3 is TGTGCCAGCAGTGAGATCTGGAGCTCCTATAATTCACCCCTCCACTTT.